This T cell receptor beta chain stems from a study of T cell responses to AZD1222 COVID-19 vaccine. Study-level findings and limits: The study identified only a handful of AZD1222 recipients as seropositive at baseline. In all cases, repertoires were sampled only after the peak T cell response.

This clone was seen many times. What it binds is not known. The method was immunoSEQ multiplex PCR; TCRdb's version includes in-frame clones alone and lacks a portion of them. The data hold approximately 82,000 clones, with around nine tenths observed a single time. The V end was cut by 4 bases, the J end by 4 bases, with 6 bases between. CDR3 length: 12 residues. CDR1 and CDR2 (germline): SGHRS, YFSETQ. The sequence was collected from an adult in good health. The chain carries TRBV5-1 and TRBJ2-1, with D possibly matching TRBD1 (6 bases). Sequences were derived from peripheral blood, sampled on day 0 of AZD1222 vaccination. The CDR3 loop is CASSQGYNEQFF. The CDR3 DNA reads as TGCGCCAGCAGCCAGGGGTACAATGAGCAGTTCTTC.